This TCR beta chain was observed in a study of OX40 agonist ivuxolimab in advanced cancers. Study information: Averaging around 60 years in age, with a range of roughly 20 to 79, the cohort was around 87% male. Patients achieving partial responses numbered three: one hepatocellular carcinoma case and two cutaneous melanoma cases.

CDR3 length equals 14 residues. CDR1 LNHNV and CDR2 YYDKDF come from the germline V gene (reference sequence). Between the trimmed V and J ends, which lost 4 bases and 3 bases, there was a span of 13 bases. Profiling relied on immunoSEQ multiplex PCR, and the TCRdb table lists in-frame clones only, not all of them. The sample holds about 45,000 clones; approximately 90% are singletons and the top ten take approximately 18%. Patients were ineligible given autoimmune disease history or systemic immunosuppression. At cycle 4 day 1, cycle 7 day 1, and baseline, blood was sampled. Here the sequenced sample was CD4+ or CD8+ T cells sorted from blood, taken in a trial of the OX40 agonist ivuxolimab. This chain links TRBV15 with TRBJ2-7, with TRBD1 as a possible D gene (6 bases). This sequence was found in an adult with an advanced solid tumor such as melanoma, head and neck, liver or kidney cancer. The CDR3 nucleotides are TGTGCCACCAGCAAAGGACAGACACTCTACGAGCAGTACTTC. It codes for CATSKGQTLYEQYF.